Sequencing of this TCR beta chain was carried out in a study of regulatory T cells in long-lasting Graves disease. V gave up 7 bases and J gave up 4 bases, with 14 bases separating them. CDR3 length: 15 residues. Per the germline V gene, CDR1 is MNHNS and CDR2 is SASEGT. General observations from the study: Patients whose Graves' disease persisted exhibited lower TCR diversity than those newly diagnosed.

Noted time point: persistent/refractory GD, antithyroid drugs over 5 years with positive TRAb. RNA from PBMCs was the source of the TCR library. Many counts were recorded for this clonotype. Its antigen is as yet unknown. Arm-PCR of CDR3 regions and iRepertoire HTBI primers were used to build TCR beta libraries. Via MiXCR, TCRdb re-called the multiplex PCR reads, giving one row per CDR3 protein. The profile shows roughly 430,000 distinct CDR3 sequences, around 20% of them singletons. The sequence was collected from a female donor with Graves disease. Source: peripheral blood mononuclear cells (PBMCs), taken when the disease was refractory, from a patient treated with antithyroid drugs. The chain couples TRBV6-1 to TRBJ2-6, with a tentative D call TRBD1 (5 bases). The CDR3 DNA is TGTGCCAGCACCGATAACAGGAAAGGGGCCAACGTCCTGACTTTC. Protein product: CASTDNRKGANVLTF.